These 22 T cell receptor beta chains were sequenced from one sample in a study of blood T cell repertoires in COVID-19. Using immunoSEQ multiplex PCR, the repertoire was profiled, and TCRdb retains in-frame clones only, with some absent. The sample lists some 70,000 clones, 75% to 90% occurring once. The sample taken for sequencing was peripheral blood. These receptors all stem from a woman at least 80 years old with active COVID-19.

This rearrangement joins TRBV7-3 to TRBJ2-3; 13 bases agree with TRBD2. This CDR3 comprises 17 residues. V lost 5 bases and J lost 6; bases outside the gene matches: 11. Germline V gene sequence: CDR1 SGHTA, CDR2 FQGTGA. The chain's CDR3 is CASSPTSGRAGTDTQYF. The CDR3 DNA follows: TGTGCCAGCAGCCCTACTAGCGGGAGGGCCGGTACTGATACGCAGTATTTT.

The chain carries TRBV5-1 and TRBJ2-1; TRBD2 agrees at 8 bases. CDR3 size: 16 residues. CDR1 is SGHRS and CDR2 is YFSETQ in the germline V gene. Germline trimming cut 4 bases from V and 5 bases from J; bases unmatched to any gene: 11. The CDR3 spells CASSRSSAGVDNEQFF. DNA of the CDR3: TGCGCCAGCAGCCGAAGCTCAGCGGGAGTGGACAATGAGCAGTTCTTC.

J is TRBJ2-5 and V is TRBV28; possibly TRBD2 for D (7 bases). The CDR3 sequence is 15 residues long. Trimming pared 2 bases from V and 5 bases from J, leaving 15 bases between. From germline, CDR1 is MDHEN and CDR2 SYDVKM. The CDR3 loop is CASSLGGAGQETQYF. The DNA for the CDR3 is TGTGCCAGCAGTTTAGGGGGGGCGGGTCAGGAGACCCAGTACTTC.

In regard to this clone: Its ends do not fully match the called genes, so a read error is possible. For the CDR3, the DNA is TGTGCCAGTGGGGGCCCCTACGCGCAGTACTTC. Protein product: CASGGPYAQYF. V is TRBV19 and J is TRBJ2-7, with a weak D call TRBD1 (6 bases). Looked up from germline, CDR1 is LNHDA and CDR2 is SQIVND (reference sequence). The CDR3 totals 11 residues.

The chain joins TRBV30 to TRBJ2-1; TRBD2 agrees at 8 bases. The CDR3 runs to 16 residues. V lost 3 bases to trimming and J lost 1 base; unmatched junction nucleotides: 8. Germline values: CDR1 GTSNPN, CDR2 SVGIG (reference sequence). In nucleotides, the CDR3 is TGTGCCTGGAGGGGACGGGAGGGCCGGTCCTACAATGAGCAGTTCTTC. Protein product: CAWRGREGRSYNEQFF. The entire variable domain, with the rest obtained from reference TRBV30 and TRBJ2-1, is as follows: SQTIHQWPATLVQPVGSPLSLECTVEGTSNPNLYWYRQAAGRGLQLLFYSVGIGQISSEVPQNLSASRPQDRQFILSSKKLLLSDSGFYLCAWRGREGRSYNEQFFGPGTRLTVL.

The rearrangement uses TRBV5-1 and TRBJ2-7; TRBD2 might be the D (6 bases). V was pared by 1 base and J by 2 bases, with 19 bases between. The CDR3 totals 17 residues. Per the germline V gene, CDR1 is SGHRS and CDR2 is YFSETQ. DNA of the CDR3: TGCGCCAGCAGCTTGAGGGGTGCGGGGAGATCCACCTACGAGCAGTACTTC. Translation: CASSLRGAGRSTYEQYF.

For the CDR3, the DNA is TGCGCCCCGCGCGCGGGCACAGATACGCAGTATTTT. Translating it yields CAPRAGTDTQYF. The rearrangement joins TRBV5-1 to TRBJ2-3; D is uncertain. This CDR3 has 12 amino acids. Germline V lookup: CDR1 SGHRS, CDR2 YFSETQ. The V end was cut by 10 bases, the J end by 1 base, with 10 bases between.

The chain employs TRBV19 and TRBJ2-2, with D perhaps matching TRBD1 (5 bases). Trimming left V 4 bases short and J 5 bases short, with 17 bases between. Germline values: CDR1 LNHDA, CDR2 SQIVND (reference sequence). The CDR3 has 16 residues. Here the CDR3 DNA reads TGTGCCAGTAGTAATAGACAGCCCAGTAGGACCGGGGAGCTGTTTTTT. This sequence encodes CASSNRQPSRTGELFF.

The gene calls are TRBV12-5 and TRBJ1-5, with D possibly being TRBD1 (6 bases). Germline assignment: CDR1 LGHNT and CDR2 FRNRAP. V dropped 1 base and J dropped 0 bases, with 13 bases sitting between them. CDR3 length: 17 residues. The CDR3 nucleotides read TGTGCTAGTGGTTTGGAGGACAGCCGGGATAGCAATCAGCCCCAGCATTTT. This translates into CASGLEDSRDSNQPQHF.

The rearrangement uses TRBV27 and TRBJ2-7; 14 nucleotides agree with TRBD2. The CDR3 is 15 amino acids. The V and J ends lost 7 bases and 4 bases, in that order; junction bases with no gene match: 6. Germline-derived CDR1 and CDR2 are MNHEY and SMNVEV (reference sequence). The CDR3 DNA is TGTGCCAGCAAGACCCGGACTAGCGGGAGGTACGAGCAGTACTTC. It is translated as CASKTRTSGRYEQYF.

This chain links TRBV19 with TRBJ2-1; TRBD2 matches 7 bases. From germline, CDR1 is LNHDA and CDR2 SQIVND (reference sequence). With 3 bases clipped from V and 9 bases from J, the junction kept 5 bases outside the gene matches. The CDR3 extends over 13 amino acids. The CDR3 spells CASSMTSRGEQFF. CDR3 DNA: TGTGCCAGTAGTATGACTAGCAGAGGTGAGCAGTTCTTC.

V is TRBV27 and J is TRBJ2-7; tentative D call: TRBD1 (6 bases). The CDR3 covers 13 residues. Per germline, CDR1 MNHEY and CDR2 SMNVEV (reference sequence). Between the trimmed V and J ends, which lost 5 bases and 4 bases, there was a span of 12 bases. This CDR3 reads CASSRERGYEQYF. CDR3 nucleotides: TGTGCCAGCAGTCGGGAAAGGGGGTACGAGCAGTACTTC.

This chain joins TRBV5-8 and TRBJ1-2; possibly TRBD1 for D (6 bases). In germline, CDR1 is SGHTS, CDR2 YDEGEE. CDR3 length: 15 residues. Trimming took off 4 bases at V and 6 bases at J, with 19 bases between the two ends. CDR3 nucleotides: TGTGCCAGCAGCCCAGGTGCCAGGGGAGGGAATGGCTACACCTTC. Protein: CASSPGARGGNGYTF.

The CDR3 here is CASSPSLNQNNEQFF. CDR3 nucleotides: TGTGCCAGCTCACCAAGCCTCAACCAAAACAATGAGCAGTTCTTC. The rearrangement uses TRBV18 and TRBJ2-1; D unresolved. Trimming stripped 2 bases from V and 5 bases from J, with 13 bases between. Germline assignment: CDR1 KGHSH and CDR2 LQKENI. This CDR3 has 15 amino acids. The full variable domain, with the rest looked up from reference TRBV18 and TRBJ2-1, is NAGVMQNPRHLVRRRGQEARLRCSPMKGHSHVYWYRQLPEEGLKFMVYLQKENIIDESGMPKERFSAEFPKEGPSILRIQQVVRGDSAAYFCASSPSLNQNNEQFFGPGTRLTVL.

As to this clone: One end of the junction fails to match germline, which may point to a read error. The J gene is TRBJ2-7, the V gene TRBV28, with 10 positions matching TRBD2. From germline, CDR1 is MDHEN and CDR2 SYDVKM. CDR3 length: 16 amino acids. CDR3 nucleotide sequence: TGTGCCAACAGTTTAGTTAGCGGGAGGACCCCCTACGAGCAGTACTTC. It translates to CANSLVSGRTPYEQYF. Together with reference TRBV28 and TRBJ2-7, the CDR3 gives the full variable domain: DVKVTQSSRYLVKRTGEKVFLECVQDMDHENMFWYRQDPGLGLRLIYFSYDVKMKEKGDIPEGYSVSREKKERFSLILESASTNQTSMYLCANSLVSGRTPYEQYFGPGTRLTVT.

The genes are TRBV5-1 and TRBJ2-7; 8 positions agree with TRBD1. In germline, CDR1 is SGHRS, CDR2 YFSETQ. This CDR3 spans 15 amino acids. The V and J ends lost 0 bases and 7 bases, in that order; junction bases with no gene match: 9. The CDR3 sequence is CASSLGGTGRLEQYF. The DNA for the CDR3 is TGCGCCAGCAGCTTGGGGGGGACAGGCCGGTTGGAGCAGTACTTC.

This rearrangement joins TRBV7-9 to TRBJ1-1; a weak D match, TRBD1 (6 bases). The CDR3 runs 17 residues. CDR1 and CDR2 from the germline V gene are SEHNR and FQNEAQ (reference sequence). Trimming took 0 bases from V and 6 from J, leaving 20 bases between them. CDR3 protein: CASSLAFSAGTKSEAFF. The CDR3 DNA follows: TGTGCCAGCAGCTTAGCCTTCTCGGCCGGGACAAAATCTGAAGCTTTCTTT.

This clone appeared once. The CDR3 sequence: CASGRPGPVDTEAFF. The CDR3 bases are TGTGCCAGCGGCCGCCCAGGGCCGGTGGACACTGAAGCTTTCTTT. The chain is built from TRBV28 and TRBJ1-1; perhaps TRBD1 as D (5 bases). V dropped 8 bases and J dropped 3 bases, with 19 bases sitting between them. The CDR3 is made up of 15 amino acids. Germline values: CDR1 MDHEN, CDR2 SYDVKM.

V and J are TRBV10-2 and TRBJ2-1; D possibly corresponds to TRBD2 (5 bases). The CDR3 contains 13 residues. Trimming pared 6 bases from V and 3 bases from J, leaving 9 bases between. In germline, CDR1 is WSHSY, CDR2 SAAADI. This CDR3 reads CASRRGLYNEQFF. The CDR3 nucleotides read TGCGCCAGCAGGCGCGGACTCTACAATGAGCAGTTCTTC.

This chain links TRBV7-2 with TRBJ1-4, with 7 bases matching TRBD1. CDR3 length equals 14 residues. V gave up 4 bases and J gave up 5 bases; unmatched junction bases: 4. Per germline, CDR1 SGHTA and CDR2 FQGNSA. This CDR3 reads CASSSGTENEKLFF. The DNA of the CDR3 is TGTGCCAGCAGCTCCGGGACAGAAAATGAAAAACTGTTTTTT.

CDR3 loop: CASSPLAGKYNEQFF. The CDR3 DNA reads TGTGCCAGCAGCCCACTAGCGGGAAAATACAATGAGCAGTTCTTC. The V call is TRBV14, the J call TRBJ2-1; 10 bases map to TRBD2. The V gene's germline CDR1 is SGHDN and CDR2 FVKESK. With 4 bases clipped from V and 4 bases from J, the junction kept 4 bases outside the gene matches. The CDR3 is 15 amino acids.

This chain joins TRBV6-2 or TRBV6-3 and TRBJ2-7, with 9 nucleotides matching TRBD2. Unmatched junction bases numbered 15, after V lost 5 bases and J lost 7 bases. CDR1 MNHEY and CDR2 SVGEGT come from the germline V gene. The CDR3 is made up of 16 amino acids. The CDR3 region has the DNA TGTGCCAGCAGTCGTCCCGGGACTAGCCTAGTAGGGGAGCAGTACTTC. Encoded protein: CASSRPGTSLVGEQYF.